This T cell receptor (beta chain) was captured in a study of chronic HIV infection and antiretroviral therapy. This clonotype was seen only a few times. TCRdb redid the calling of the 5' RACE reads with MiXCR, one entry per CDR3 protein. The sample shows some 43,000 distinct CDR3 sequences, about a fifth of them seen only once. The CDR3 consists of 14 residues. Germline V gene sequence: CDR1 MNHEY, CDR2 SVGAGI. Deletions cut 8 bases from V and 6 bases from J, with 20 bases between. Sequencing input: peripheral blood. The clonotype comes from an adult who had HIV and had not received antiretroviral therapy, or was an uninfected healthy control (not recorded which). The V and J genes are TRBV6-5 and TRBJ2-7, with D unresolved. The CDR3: CASSSRTPSREQYF. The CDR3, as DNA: TGTGCCAGCTCCTCCAGGACCCCAAGCCGCGAGCAGTACTTC.